What follows describes a single TCR beta chain. No antigen is known for it. These data are taken from a study of beta chain features in type 1 diabetes. In the study overall: Age, gender, cell numbers and subset yield matched between patients and controls. Sorted cell examination encompassed roughly 110,000,000 cells across all samples.

Study-wide points: Among patients with Type 1 diabetes, TCRB CDR3s were moderately but significantly shorter in every one of the four CD4+ subsets.

The entirety of the isolated RNA underwent reverse transcription, so expressed TCRB transcripts were sequenced. The table came from immunoSEQ multiplex PCR; TCRdb's copy has only in-frame clones and leaves some out. This sample has approximately 250,000 clones, with roughly 11% found just once. There are 17 residues in the CDR3. J gave up 0 bases and V 1 base, and 8 bases lay outside the gene matches. Germline CDR1 is GTSNPN and CDR2 is SVGIG (reference sequence). Donors underwent one heparinised blood draw, around 120 mL on average. This sequence was found in a young man with type 1 diabetes. Sequencing input: naive CD4+ T cells from blood. V is TRBV30 and J is TRBJ2-3; 9 bases line up with TRBD2. The CDR3, as DNA: TGTGCCTGGAGTGACTGGCGGGGGGGCCTAAGCACAGATACGCAGTATTTT. It translates to CAWSDWRGGLSTDTQYF.